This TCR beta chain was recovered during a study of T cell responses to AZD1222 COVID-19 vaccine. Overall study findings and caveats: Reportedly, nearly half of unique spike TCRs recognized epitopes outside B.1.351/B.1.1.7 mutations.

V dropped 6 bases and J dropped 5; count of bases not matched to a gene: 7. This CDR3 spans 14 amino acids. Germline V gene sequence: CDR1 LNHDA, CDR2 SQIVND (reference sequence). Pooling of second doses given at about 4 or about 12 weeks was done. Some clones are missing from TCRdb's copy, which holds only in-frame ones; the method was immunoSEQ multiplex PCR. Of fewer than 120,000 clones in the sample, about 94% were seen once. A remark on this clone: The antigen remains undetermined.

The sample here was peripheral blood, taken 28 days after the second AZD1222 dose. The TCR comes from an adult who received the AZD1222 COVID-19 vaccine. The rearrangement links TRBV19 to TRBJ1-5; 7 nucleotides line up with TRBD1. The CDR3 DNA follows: TGTGCCAGTAGCTTGACAGGGAGGGATCAGCCCCAGCATTTT. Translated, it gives CASSLTGRDQPQHF.